One sample yielded the 5 T cell receptor beta chains listed below, sequenced in a study of metastatic and nonmetastatic thyroid tumors. TCRdb used MiXCR to call clones anew from the PCR reads. The profile shows tens of thousands of clones, about 15% of them singletons. Ahead of thyroid surgery, no patient had received treatment of any kind. Sequencing was done on a sample of blood. Receptors originate from a male donor with papillary thyroid cancer or a benign thyroid nodule (not recorded which). Some clones in this sample may be carry-over from other donors' samples.

This clone appeared many times. This rearrangement joins TRBV27 to TRBJ2-3; no firm D call. Germline lookup yields CDR1 MNHEY and CDR2 SMNVEV (reference sequence). This CDR3 has 12 residues. The germline V and J ends were trimmed by 5 bases and 2 bases, with 5 bases remaining between them. The CDR3 sequence is CASSHHTDTQYF. The CDR3 bases are TGTGCCAGCAGTCACCACACAGATACGCAGTATTTT.

The V gene is TRBV10-2, the J gene TRBJ2-7; D unresolved. This CDR3 is built from 11 residues. V was trimmed by 5 bases and J by 3 bases, leaving 5 bases between them. Germline V CDR1 and CDR2: WSHSY, SAAADI. CDR3 in DNA: TGCGCCAGCAGTTACAGCTACGAGCAGTACTTC. It translates to CASSYSYEQYF.

The chain has TRBV5-1 and TRBJ1-2; the match to TRBD1 covers 8 bases. With V trimmed by 4 bases and J by 6 bases, 11 bases remained unmatched. CDR1 and CDR2 from the germline V gene are SGHRS and YFSETQ. The CDR3 is made up of 15 amino acids. This CDR3 reads CASSVGQGGLDGYTF. CDR3 nucleotide sequence: TGCGCCAGCAGCGTCGGACAGGGAGGGCTTGATGGCTACACCTTC.

Turning to this clone: With a much larger clone just one base away, this may be a read error. The sample holds other DNA sequences that translate to the same CDR3. This chain joins TRBV5-6 and TRBJ2-2, with D possibly being TRBD2 (5 bases). This CDR3 has 16 residues. CDR1 and CDR2 from the germline V gene are SGHDT and YYEEEE. Trimming shortened V by 6 bases and J by 8 bases, and 23 bases separated the two germline ends. CDR3 sequence: CASKPGSEGFTGELFF. DNA of the CDR3: TGTGCCAGCAAGCCCGGGTCAGAGGGTTTCACTGGGGAGCTGTTTTTT.

In its sample, this clone was seen many times. The V gene is TRBV7-9, the J gene TRBJ2-7; no definite D call. Between the trimmed V and J ends, which lost 4 bases and 3 bases, there was a span of 10 bases. The CDR3 loop spans 13 amino acids. From germline, CDR1 is SEHNR and CDR2 FQNEAQ (reference sequence). CDR3 loop: CASSSSMDYEQYF. DNA of the CDR3: TGTGCCAGCAGCTCGTCCATGGACTACGAGCAGTACTTC.